This TCR beta chain was sequenced during a study of CD8 T cells in ankylosing spondylitis. General study findings and limits: According to the report, clones linked to the disease were significantly enriched in matched synovial fluid samples taken from ankylosing spondylitis patients.

TCRdb passed the 5' RACE reads through MiXCR, listing each CDR3 protein once. In the table there are 150,000 or so distinct CDR3 sequences, under 35% of which are singletons. On this clonotype itself: The target antigen is unknown.

The CDR3 contains 15 residues. Trimming took 2 bases from V and 4 from J; bases not matched to a gene: 7. Germline CDR1 and CDR2: DFQATT and SNEGSKA (reference sequence). The chain employs TRBV20-1 and TRBJ2-1, with TRBD2 identical over 8 bases. The clonotype originates from a male donor with ankylosing spondylitis. Sample: synovial fluid, either unsorted or a sorted T cell fraction (not recorded which). CDR3 sequence reads: CSARPFAGGYNEQFF. In DNA, the CDR3 is TGCAGTGCTAGACCCTTTGCGGGGGGATACAATGAGCAGTTCTTC.